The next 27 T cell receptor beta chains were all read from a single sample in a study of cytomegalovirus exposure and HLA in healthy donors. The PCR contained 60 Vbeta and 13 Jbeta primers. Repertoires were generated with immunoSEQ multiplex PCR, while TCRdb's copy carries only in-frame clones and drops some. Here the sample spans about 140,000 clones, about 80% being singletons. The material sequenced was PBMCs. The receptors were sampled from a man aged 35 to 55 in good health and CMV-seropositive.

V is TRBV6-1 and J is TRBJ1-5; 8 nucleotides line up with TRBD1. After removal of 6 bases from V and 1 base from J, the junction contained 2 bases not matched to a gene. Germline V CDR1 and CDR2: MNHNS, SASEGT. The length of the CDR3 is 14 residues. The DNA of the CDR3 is TGTGCCAGCAGCAGGACAGGGAGCAATCAGCCCCAGCATTTT. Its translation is CASSRTGSNQPQHF.

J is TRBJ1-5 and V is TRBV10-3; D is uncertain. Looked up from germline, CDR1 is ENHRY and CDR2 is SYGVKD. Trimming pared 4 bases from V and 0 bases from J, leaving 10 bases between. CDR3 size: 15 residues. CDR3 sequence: CAISGTPGSNQPQHF. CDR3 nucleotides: TGTGCCATCAGTGGAACCCCGGGTAGCAATCAGCCCCAGCATTTT.

The CDR3 sequence: CASRASADTQYF. In DNA form, the CDR3 reads TGTGCCAGCAGGGCTAGCGCAGATACGCAGTATTTT. The chain couples TRBV6-5 to TRBJ2-3; a possible D gene is TRBD2 (6 bases). The CDR3 extends over 12 amino acids. CDR1 is MNHEY, CDR2 SVGAGI, per germline. The V end was cut by 6 bases, the J end by 4 bases, with 8 bases between.

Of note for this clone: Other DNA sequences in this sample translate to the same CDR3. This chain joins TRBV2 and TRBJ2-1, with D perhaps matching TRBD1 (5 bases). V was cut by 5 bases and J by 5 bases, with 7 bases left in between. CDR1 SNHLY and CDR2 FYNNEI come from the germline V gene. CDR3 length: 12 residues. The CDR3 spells CASSPRDNEQFF. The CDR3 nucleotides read TGTGCCAGCAGTCCCAGGGACAATGAGCAGTTCTTC.

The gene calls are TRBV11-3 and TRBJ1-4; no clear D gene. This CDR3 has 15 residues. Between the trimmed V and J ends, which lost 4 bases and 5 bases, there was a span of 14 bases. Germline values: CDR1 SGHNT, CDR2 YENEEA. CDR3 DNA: TGTGCCAGCAGCTCACGGAGGGTGGCGAATGAAAAACTGTTTTTT. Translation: CASSSRRVANEKLFF.

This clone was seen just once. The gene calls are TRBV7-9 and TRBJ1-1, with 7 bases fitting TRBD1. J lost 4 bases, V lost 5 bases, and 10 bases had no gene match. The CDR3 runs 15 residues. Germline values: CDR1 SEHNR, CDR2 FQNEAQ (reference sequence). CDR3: CASSPRDSRFTEAFF. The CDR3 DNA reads TGTGCCAGCAGCCCAAGGGACAGCAGGTTCACTGAAGCTTTCTTT.

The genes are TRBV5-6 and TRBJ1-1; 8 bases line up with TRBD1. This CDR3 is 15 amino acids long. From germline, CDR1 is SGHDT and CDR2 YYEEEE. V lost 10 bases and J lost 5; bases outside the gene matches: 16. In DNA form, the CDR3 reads TGTGCCTCAAAGCCGAGACAGGGGATATGGACTGAAGCTTTCTTT. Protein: CASKPRQGIWTEAFF.

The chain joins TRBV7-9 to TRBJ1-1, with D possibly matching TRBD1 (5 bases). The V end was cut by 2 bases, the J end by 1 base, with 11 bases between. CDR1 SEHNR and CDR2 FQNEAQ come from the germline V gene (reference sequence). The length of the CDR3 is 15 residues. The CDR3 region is CASSLSQTANTEAFF. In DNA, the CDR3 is TGTGCCAGCAGCTTATCACAGACAGCGAACACTGAAGCTTTCTTT.

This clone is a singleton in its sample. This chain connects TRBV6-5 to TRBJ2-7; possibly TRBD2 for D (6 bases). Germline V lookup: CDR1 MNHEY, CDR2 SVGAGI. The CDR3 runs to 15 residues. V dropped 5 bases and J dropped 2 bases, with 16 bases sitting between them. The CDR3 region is CASSLKAGPTYEQYF. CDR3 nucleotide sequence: TGTGCCAGCAGTCTTAAAGCGGGTCCGACCTACGAGCAGTACTTC.

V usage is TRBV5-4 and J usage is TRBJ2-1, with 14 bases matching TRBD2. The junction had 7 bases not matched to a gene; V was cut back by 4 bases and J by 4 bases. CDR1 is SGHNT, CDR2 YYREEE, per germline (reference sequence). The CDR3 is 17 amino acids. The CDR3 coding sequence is TGTGCCAGCAGCCCCGGGACTAGCGGGGGACTTTACAATGAGCAGTTCTTC. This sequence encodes CASSPGTSGGLYNEQFF.

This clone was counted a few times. The CDR3 is CASSFPLAGGPYEQYF. CDR3 sequence (DNA): TGTGCCAGCAGCTTCCCCTTGGCGGGGGGACCCTACGAGCAGTACTTC. This chain uses TRBV11-2 with TRBJ2-7; TRBD2 aligns across 8 bases. The CDR3 sequence is 16 residues long. Germline lookup yields CDR1 SGHAT and CDR2 FQNNGV. V shed 3 bases and J 2 bases; nucleotides not matched to a gene: 9.

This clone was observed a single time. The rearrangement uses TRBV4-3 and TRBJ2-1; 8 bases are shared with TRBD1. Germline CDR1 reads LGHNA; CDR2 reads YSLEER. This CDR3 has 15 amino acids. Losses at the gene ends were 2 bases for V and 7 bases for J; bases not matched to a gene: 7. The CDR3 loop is CASSQRGQGRNEQFF. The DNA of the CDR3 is TGCGCCAGCAGCCAAAGAGGACAGGGTAGAAATGAGCAGTTCTTC.

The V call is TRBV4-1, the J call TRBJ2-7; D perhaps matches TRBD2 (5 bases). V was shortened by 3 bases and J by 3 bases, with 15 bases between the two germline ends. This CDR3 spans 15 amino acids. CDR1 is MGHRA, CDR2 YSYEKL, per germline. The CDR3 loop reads CASSQEEAVHYEQYF. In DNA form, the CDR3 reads TGCGCCAGCAGCCAGGAGGAAGCCGTCCACTACGAGCAGTACTTC.

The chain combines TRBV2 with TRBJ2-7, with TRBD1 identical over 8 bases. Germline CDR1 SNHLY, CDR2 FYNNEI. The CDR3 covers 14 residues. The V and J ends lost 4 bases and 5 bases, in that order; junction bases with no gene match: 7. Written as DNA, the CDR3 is TGTGCCAGCAGTGCTCCGGACAGGGTAAACGAGCAGTACTTC. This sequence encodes CASSAPDRVNEQYF.

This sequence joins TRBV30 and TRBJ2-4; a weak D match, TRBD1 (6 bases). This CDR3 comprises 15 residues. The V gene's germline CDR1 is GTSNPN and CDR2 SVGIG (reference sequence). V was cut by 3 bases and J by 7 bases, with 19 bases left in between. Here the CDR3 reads CAWSPQGTGGNIQYF. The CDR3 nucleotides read TGTGCCTGGAGCCCCCAGGGGACGGGTGGGAACATTCAGTACTTC.

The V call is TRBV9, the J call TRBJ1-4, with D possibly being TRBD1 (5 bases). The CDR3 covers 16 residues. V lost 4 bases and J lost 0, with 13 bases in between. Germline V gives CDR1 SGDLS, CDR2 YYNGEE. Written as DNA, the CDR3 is TGTGCCAGCAGCCTAGGACACCCCGCAACTAATGAAAAACTGTTTTTT. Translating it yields CASSLGHPATNEKLFF.

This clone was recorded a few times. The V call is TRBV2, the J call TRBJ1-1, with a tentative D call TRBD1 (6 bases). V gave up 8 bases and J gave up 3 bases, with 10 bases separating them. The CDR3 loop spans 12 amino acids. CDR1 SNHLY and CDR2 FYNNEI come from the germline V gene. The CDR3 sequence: CASRDTYTEAFF. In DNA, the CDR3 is TGTGCCAGCCGGGACACTTACACTGAAGCTTTCTTT. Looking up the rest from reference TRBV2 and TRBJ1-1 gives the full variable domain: EPEVTQTPSHQVTQMGQEVILRCVPISNHLYFYWYRQILGQKVEFLVSFYNNEISEKSEIFDDQFSVERPDGSNFTLKIRSTKLEDSAMYFCASRDTYTEAFFGQGTRLTVV.

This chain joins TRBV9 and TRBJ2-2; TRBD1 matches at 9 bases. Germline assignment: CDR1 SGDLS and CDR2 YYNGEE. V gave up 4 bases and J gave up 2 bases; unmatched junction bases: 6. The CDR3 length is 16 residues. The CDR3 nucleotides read TGTGCCAGCAGCCCCAGGACAGGGGTCAACACCGGGGAGCTGTTTTTT. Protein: CASSPRTGVNTGELFF.

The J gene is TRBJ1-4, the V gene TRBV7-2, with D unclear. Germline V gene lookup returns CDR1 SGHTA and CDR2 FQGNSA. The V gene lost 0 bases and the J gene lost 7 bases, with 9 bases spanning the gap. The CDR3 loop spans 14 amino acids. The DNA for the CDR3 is TGTGCCAGCAGCTTAGCGGCGGCGGGTGAAAAACTGTTTTTT. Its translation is CASSLAAAGEKLFF. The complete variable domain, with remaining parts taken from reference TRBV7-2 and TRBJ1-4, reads GAGVSQSPSNKVTEKGKDVELRCDPISGHTALYWYRQSLGQGLEFLIYFQGNSAPDKSGLPSDRFSAERTGGSVSTLTIQRTQQEDSAVYLCASSLAAAGEKLFFGSGTQLSVL.

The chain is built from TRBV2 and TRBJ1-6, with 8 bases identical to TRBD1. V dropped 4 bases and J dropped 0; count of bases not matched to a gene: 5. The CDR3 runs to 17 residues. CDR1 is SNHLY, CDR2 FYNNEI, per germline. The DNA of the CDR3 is TGTGCCAGCAGTGGCCGGGACAGGTCCTCCTATAATTCACCCCTCCACTTT. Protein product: CASSGRDRSSYNSPLHF.

The CDR3 spells CASSLSHRGQGGYTF. The CDR3 DNA is TGTGCCAGCAGTTTATCTCACAGGGGGCAGGGTGGCTACACCTTC. The chain couples TRBV28 to TRBJ1-2, with TRBD1 matching over 9 bases. This CDR3 has 15 residues. CDR1 is MDHEN and CDR2 is SYDVKM in the germline V gene. With V trimmed by 1 base and J by 7 bases, 7 bases remained unmatched.

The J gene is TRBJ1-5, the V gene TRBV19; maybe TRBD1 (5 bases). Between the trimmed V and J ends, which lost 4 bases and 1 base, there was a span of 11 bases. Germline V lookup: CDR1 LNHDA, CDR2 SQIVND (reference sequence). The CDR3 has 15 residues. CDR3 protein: CASSTLTVSNQPQHF. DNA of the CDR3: TGTGCCAGTAGTACCCTGACAGTAAGCAATCAGCCCCAGCATTTT.

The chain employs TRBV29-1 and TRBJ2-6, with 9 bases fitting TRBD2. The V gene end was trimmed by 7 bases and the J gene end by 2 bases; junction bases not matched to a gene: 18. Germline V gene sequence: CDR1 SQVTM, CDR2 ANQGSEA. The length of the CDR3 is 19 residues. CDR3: CSATRVAGGRPPGANVLTF. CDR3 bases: TGCAGCGCGACCCGCGTTGCGGGGGGGCGCCCGCCTGGGGCCAACGTCCTGACTTTC.

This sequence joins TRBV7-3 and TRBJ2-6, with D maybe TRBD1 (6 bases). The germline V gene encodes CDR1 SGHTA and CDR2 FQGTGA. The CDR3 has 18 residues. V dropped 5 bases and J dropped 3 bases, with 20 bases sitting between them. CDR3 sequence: CASSPQPTGLDGANVLTF. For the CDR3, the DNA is TGTGCCAGCAGCCCCCAGCCTACAGGGCTTGATGGGGCCAACGTCCTGACTTTC.

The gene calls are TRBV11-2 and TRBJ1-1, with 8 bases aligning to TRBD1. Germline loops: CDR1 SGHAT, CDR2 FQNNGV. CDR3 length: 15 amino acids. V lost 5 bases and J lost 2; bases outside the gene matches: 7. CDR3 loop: CASSPMTGVNTEAFF. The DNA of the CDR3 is TGTGCCAGCAGCCCAATGACAGGGGTTAACACTGAAGCTTTCTTT. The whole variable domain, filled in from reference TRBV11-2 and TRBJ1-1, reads EAGVAQSPRYKIIEKRQSVAFWCNPISGHATLYWYQQILGQGPKLLIQFQNNGVVDDSQLPKDRFSAERLKGVDSTLKIQPAKLEDSAVYLCASSPMTGVNTEAFFGQGTRLTVV.

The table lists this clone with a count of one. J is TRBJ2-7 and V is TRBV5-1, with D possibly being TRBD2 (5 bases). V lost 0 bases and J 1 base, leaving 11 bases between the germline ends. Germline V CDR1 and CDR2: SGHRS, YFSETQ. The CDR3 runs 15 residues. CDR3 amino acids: CASSLATGKSYEQYF. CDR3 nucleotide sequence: TGCGCCAGCAGCTTGGCCACGGGGAAGTCCTACGAGCAGTACTTC.

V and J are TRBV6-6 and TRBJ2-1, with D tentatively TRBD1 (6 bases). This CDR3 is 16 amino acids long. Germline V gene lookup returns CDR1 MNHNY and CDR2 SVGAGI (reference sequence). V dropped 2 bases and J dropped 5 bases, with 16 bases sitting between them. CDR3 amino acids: CASSYAFVTGHNEQFF. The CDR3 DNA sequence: TGTGCCAGCAGTTACGCATTCGTAACAGGGCACAATGAGCAGTTCTTC.